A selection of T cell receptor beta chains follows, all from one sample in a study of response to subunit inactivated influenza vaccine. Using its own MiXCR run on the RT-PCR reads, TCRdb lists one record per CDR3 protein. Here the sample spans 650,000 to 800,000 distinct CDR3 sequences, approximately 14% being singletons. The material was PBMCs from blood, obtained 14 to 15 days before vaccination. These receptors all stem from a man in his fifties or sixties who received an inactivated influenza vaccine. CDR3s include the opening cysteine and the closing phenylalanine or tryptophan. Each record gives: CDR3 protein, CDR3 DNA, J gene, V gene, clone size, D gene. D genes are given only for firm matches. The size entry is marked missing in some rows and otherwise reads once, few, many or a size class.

CDR3: CASSSGLFAGYNEQFF; DNA: TGTGCCAGCAGTTCTGGACTATTCGCGGGGTACAATGAGCAGTTCTTC; J: TRBJ2-1; V: TRBV5-5; size: .; D: .
CDR3: CASSQTWRGESTDTQYF; DNA: TGTGCCAGCAGCCAGACCTGGAGGGGAGAAAGCACAGATACGCAGTATTTT; J: TRBJ2-3; V: TRBV4-2; size: .; D: .
CDR3: CSARGQITEAFF; DNA: TGCAGTGCTAGAGGACAGATCACTGAAGCTTTCTTT; J: TRBJ1-1; V: TRBV20-1; size: few; D: .
CDR3: CASSLRDRVDNEQFF; DNA: TGTGCCAGCAGCTTAAGGGACAGGGTGGACAATGAGCAGTTCTTC; J: TRBJ2-1; V: TRBV7-3; size: .; D: TRBD1
CDR3: CASSLRGLAGVRNEQFF; DNA: TGTGCCAGCAGTTTACGTGGACTAGCGGGAGTAAGGAATGAGCAGTTCTTC; J: TRBJ2-1; V: TRBV27; size: .; D: TRBD2
CDR3: CASRRLRGRATEAFF; DNA: TGTGCCAGCAGACGCTTGAGGGGGAGGGCCACTGAAGCTTTCTTT; J: TRBJ1-1; V: TRBV12-3/TRBV12-4; size: .; D: .
CDR3: CASSPLRRANTEAFF; DNA: TGTGCCAGCAGCCCTCTTCGGCGGGCGAACACTGAAGCTTTCTTT; J: TRBJ1-1; V: TRBV3-1; size: .; D: .
CDR3: CACTQDLGTADEQFF; DNA: TGTGCCTGCACCCAAGATTTGGGGACAGCGGATGAGCAGTTCTTC; J: TRBJ2-1; V: TRBV3-1; size: .; D: TRBD1
CDR3: CASSTGTAETQYF; DNA: TGTGCCAGCAGCACAGGGACAGCAGAGACCCAGTACTTC; J: TRBJ2-5; V: TRBV25-1; size: .; D: TRBD1
CDR3: CASSQDFSGGLETQYF; DNA: TGTGCCAGCAGCCAAGATTTCTCAGGGGGACTGGAGACCCAGTACTTC; J: TRBJ2-5; V: TRBV14; size: many; D: .
CDR3: CASSLGTSLPNEQFF; DNA: TGTGCCAGCAGTTTAGGGACTAGCCTTCCCAATGAGCAGTTCTTC; J: TRBJ2-1; V: TRBV27; size: few; D: TRBD2
CDR3: CACGRSSYNEQFF; DNA: TGTGCCTGTGGAAGGAGCTCCTACAATGAGCAGTTCTTC; J: TRBJ2-1; V: TRBV30; size: .; D: .
CDR3: CASSGRGRGYNEQFF; DNA: TGTGCCAGCAGTGGAAGGGGGCGCGGTTACAATGAGCAGTTCTTC; J: TRBJ2-1; V: TRBV6-1; size: many; D: TRBD1
CDR3: CASSFLLDTEQFF; DNA: TGTGCCAGCAGTTTTCTTTTGGACACCGAGCAGTTCTTC; J: TRBJ2-1; V: TRBV12-3/TRBV12-4; size: .; D: .
CDR3: CASRRTAGGDHTEAFF; DNA: TGTGCCAGCAGGAGGACAGCGGGGGGAGATCACACTGAAGCTTTCTTT; J: TRBJ1-1; V: TRBV27; size: .; D: .
CDR3: CASSPGPVQSPLHF; DNA: TGTGCCAGCAGCCCGGGCCCCGTACAGTCACCCCTCCACTTT; J: TRBJ1-6; V: TRBV7-2; size: few; D: .
CDR3: CASSQGGRNSPLHF; DNA: TGCGCCAGCAGCCAAGGTGGGCGGAATTCACCCCTCCACTTT; J: TRBJ1-6; V: TRBV4-3; size: .; D: .
CDR3: CSVEDSLQETQYF; DNA: TGCAGCGTTGAGGACAGCCTTCAAGAGACCCAGTACTTC; J: TRBJ2-5; V: TRBV29-1; size: few; D: .
CDR3: CSASPLARETQYF; DNA: TGCAGTGCTAGTCCCCTAGCGCGGGAGACCCAGTACTTC; J: TRBJ2-5; V: TRBV20-1; size: many; D: .
CDR3: CSAPKKANYGYTF; DNA: TGCAGTGCCCCGAAGAAGGCTAACTATGGCTACACCTTC; J: TRBJ1-2; V: TRBV20-1; size: .; D: .
CDR3: CASSLAGLTGGISEKLFF; DNA: TGTGCCAGCAGCTTAGCGGGCTTAACAGGGGGAATAAGTGAAAAACTGTTTTTT; J: TRBJ1-4; V: TRBV7-2; size: .; D: TRBD1
CDR3: CASSQGDADRAEGAYEQYF; DNA: TGTGCCAGCAGCCAAGGGGATGCCGACAGGGCGGAAGGGGCCTACGAGCAGTACTTC; J: TRBJ2-7; V: TRBV14; size: few; D: TRBD1
CDR3: CAISLQWTGVEGANVLTF; DNA: TGTGCCATCAGTCTCCAATGGACAGGGGTCGAAGGGGCCAACGTCCTGACTTTC; J: TRBJ2-6; V: TRBV10-3; size: few; D: TRBD1
CDR3: CASTKGGGDSTDTQYF; DNA: TGTGCCAGTACCAAAGGGGGCGGTGATAGCACAGATACGCAGTATTTT; J: TRBJ2-3; V: TRBV19; size: few; D: TRBD1
CDR3: CASSTLAGVLDEQFF; DNA: TGTGCCAGCTCAACTCTAGCGGGAGTTTTGGATGAGCAGTTCTTC; J: TRBJ2-1; V: TRBV3-1; size: .; D: TRBD2
CDR3: CASSIGQPSNQPQHF; DNA: TGTGCCAGCAGTATCGGACAGCCCAGCAATCAGCCCCAGCATTTT; J: TRBJ1-5; V: TRBV12-3/TRBV12-4; size: few; D: .
CDR3: CSVQFNEQFF; DNA: TGCAGTGTTCAGTTCAATGAGCAGTTCTTC; J: TRBJ2-1; V: TRBV20-1; size: .; D: .
CDR3: CAPGGRTEAFF; DNA: TGTGCCCCGGGGGGGCGGACTGAAGCTTTCTTT; J: TRBJ1-1; V: TRBV6-5; size: few; D: .
CDR3: CASQGLQGNEQFF; DNA: TGTGCCAGCCAGGGACTACAAGGTAATGAGCAGTTCTTC; J: TRBJ2-1; V: TRBV12-3/TRBV12-4; size: few; D: TRBD2
CDR3: CASSFFYVRGTYEQYF; DNA: TGTGCCAGCAGTTTCTTTTATGTCCGCGGGACCTACGAGCAGTACTTC; J: TRBJ2-7; V: TRBV12-3/TRBV12-4; size: few; D: .
CDR3: CASSQELRSAQLYF; DNA: TGCGCCAGCAGCCAAGAATTAAGGTCGGCCCAGTTGTACTTC; J: TRBJ2-7; V: TRBV4-3; size: .; D: .
CDR3: CASSLRATDTQYF; DNA: TGTGCCAGCAGTTTGCGTGCTACAGATACGCAGTATTTT; J: TRBJ2-3; V: TRBV12-3/TRBV12-4; size: many; D: .
CDR3: CASRISTGMNEQFF; DNA: TGTGCCAGCAGGATATCGACAGGGATGAATGAGCAGTTCTTC; J: TRBJ2-1; V: TRBV2; size: few; D: TRBD1